This T cell receptor (beta chain) was identified in a study of blood T cell repertoires in COVID-19. Across the whole study: The study drew acute and convalescent COVID-19 samples from the United States, Italy and Spain. In each case, the material was cDNA or gDNA derived from T cells, B-cell-depleted T cells, or PBMCs.

The CDR3 is 18 amino acids. V gave up 4 bases and J gave up 0 bases; unmatched junction bases: 11. Germline V gene sequence: CDR1 SGHRS, CDR2 YFSETQ. In the source study's methods: Counts of nucleated cells, estimated from reference gene primer amplification, were obtained. Sequenced by immunoSEQ multiplex PCR; TCRdb stores in-frame clones only, minus some. V, J and clone size derive from that table, while D and trimming were established from the DNA sequence. The table includes some 150,000 clones, roughly 82% detected once. V gene TRBV5-1 combines with J gene TRBJ2-3, with 10 bases matching TRBD2. The sequence derives from a woman between 50 and 59 years old with acute or convalescent COVID-19. Sequencing input: peripheral blood. The CDR3 DNA reads TGCGCCAGCAGCCCCCTTACTCATAGCGGGGGGAGCACAGATACGCAGTATTTT. This encodes CASSPLTHSGGSTDTQYF.